This entry concerns a single T cell receptor (beta chain). The germline gives CDR1 ENHRY, CDR2 SYGVKD. Trimming left V 7 bases short and J 2 bases short, with 12 bases between. The CDR3 totals 13 residues. The record originates from a study of control samples from healthy donors and cancer patients. Clones were read by immunoSEQ multiplex PCR, and TCRdb kept only the in-frame ones, dropping some. The data contain about 150,000 clones, approximately 93% of them singletons. Specimen: blood. The source of this sequence is a man aged 40-49 years in good health. The V call is TRBV10-3, the J call TRBJ2-7; TRBD1 or TRBD2 may be the D gene (5 bases each). This chain's CDR3 is CAITRDPAYEQYF. The CDR3 DNA reads TGTGCCATCACCCGGGACCCAGCCTACGAGCAGTACTTC.